The clone carrying this T cell receptor (beta chain) has a single count. The record originates from a study of control samples from healthy donors and cancer patients. Method: immunoSEQ multiplex PCR; TCRdb's copy keeps in-frame clones and lacks some. The sample comprises about 120,000 clones, around 87% of which are singletons, and about 8.7% rests with the top ten. Germline V gene lookup returns CDR1 GTSNPN and CDR2 SVGIG (reference sequence). The V gene lost 0 bases and the J gene lost 11 bases, with 19 bases spanning the gap. The CDR3 runs 14 residues. Sequencing was done on a sample of blood. The source is a middle-aged man in good health. J is TRBJ1-1 and V is TRBV30; D call uncertain. The CDR3 region has the DNA TGTGCCTGGAGTGTTTCTGGGCGGGCTAGTATCGCTTTCTTT. Amino acids: CAWSVSGRASIAFF.